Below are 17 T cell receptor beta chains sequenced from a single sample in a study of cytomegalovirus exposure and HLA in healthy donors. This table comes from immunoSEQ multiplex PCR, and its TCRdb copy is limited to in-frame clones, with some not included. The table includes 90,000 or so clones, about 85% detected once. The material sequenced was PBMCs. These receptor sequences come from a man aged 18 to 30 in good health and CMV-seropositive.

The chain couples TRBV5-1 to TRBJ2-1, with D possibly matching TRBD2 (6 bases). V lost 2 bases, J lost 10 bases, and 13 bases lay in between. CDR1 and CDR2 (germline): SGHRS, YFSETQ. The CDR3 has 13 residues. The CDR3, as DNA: TGCGCCAGCAGCTTCCGGGAGTACGAAGAGCAGTTCTTC. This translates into CASSFREYEEQFF.

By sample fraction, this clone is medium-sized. CDR3 bases: TGTGCCAGCAGCCAAGAGCCCCTAGCGGGAGATATCAATGAGCAGTTCTTC. Protein product: CASSQEPLAGDINEQFF. The chain has TRBV4-2 and TRBJ2-1; 10 nucleotides match TRBD2. Losses at the gene ends were 0 bases for V and 6 bases for J; bases not matched to a gene: 8. Germline V gives CDR1 LGHNA, CDR2 YNFKEQ. CDR3 length equals 17 residues.

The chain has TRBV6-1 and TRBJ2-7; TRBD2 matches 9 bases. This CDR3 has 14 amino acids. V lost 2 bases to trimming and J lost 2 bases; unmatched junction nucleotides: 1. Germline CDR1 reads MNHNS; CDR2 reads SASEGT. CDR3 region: CASSEPSGTYEQYF. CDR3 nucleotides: TGTGCCAGCAGTGAACCTAGCGGGACCTACGAGCAGTACTTC.

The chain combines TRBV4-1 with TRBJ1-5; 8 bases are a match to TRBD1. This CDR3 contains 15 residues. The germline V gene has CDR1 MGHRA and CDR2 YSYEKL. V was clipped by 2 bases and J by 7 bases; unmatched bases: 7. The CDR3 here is CASSQPGQGRQPQHF. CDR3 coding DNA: TGCGCCAGCAGCCAACCCGGACAGGGTCGCCAGCCCCAGCATTTT.

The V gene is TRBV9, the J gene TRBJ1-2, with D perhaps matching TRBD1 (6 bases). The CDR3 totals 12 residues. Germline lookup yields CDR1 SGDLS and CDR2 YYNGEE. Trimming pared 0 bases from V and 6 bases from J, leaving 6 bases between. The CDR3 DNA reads TGTGCCAGCAGCGTAGCAGGGGATGGCTACACCTTC. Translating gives CASSVAGDGYTF.

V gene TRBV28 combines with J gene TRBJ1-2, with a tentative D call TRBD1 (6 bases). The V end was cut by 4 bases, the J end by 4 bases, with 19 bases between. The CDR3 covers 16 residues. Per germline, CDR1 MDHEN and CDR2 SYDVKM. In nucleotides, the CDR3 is TGTGCCAGCAGTTCTCAACAGGCGGGGGGGCTCTATGGCTACACCTTC. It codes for CASSSQQAGGLYGYTF.

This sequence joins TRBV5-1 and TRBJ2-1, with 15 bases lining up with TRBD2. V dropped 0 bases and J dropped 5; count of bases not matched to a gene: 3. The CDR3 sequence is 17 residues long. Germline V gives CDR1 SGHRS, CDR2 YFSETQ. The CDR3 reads CASSLGTSGRGDNEQFF. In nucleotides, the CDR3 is TGCGCCAGCAGCTTGGGGACTAGCGGGAGGGGCGACAATGAGCAGTTCTTC.

The CDR3 is CSALEDPNYGYTF. DNA for the CDR3: TGCAGCGCCCTAGAAGACCCTAACTATGGCTACACCTTC. The chain couples TRBV29-1 to TRBJ1-2; D call uncertain. The CDR3 spans 13 residues. The germline V and J ends were trimmed by 7 bases and 0 bases, with 12 bases remaining between them. Germline V gives CDR1 SQVTM, CDR2 ANQGSEA.

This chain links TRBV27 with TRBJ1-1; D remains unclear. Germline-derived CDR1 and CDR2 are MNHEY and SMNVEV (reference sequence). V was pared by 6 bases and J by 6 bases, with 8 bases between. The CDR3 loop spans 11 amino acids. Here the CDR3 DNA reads TGTGCCAGCAGGGGCGGGTCTGAAGCTTTCTTT. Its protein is CASRGGSEAFF.

CDR3 loop: CASTGGAIQPQHF. DNA for the CDR3: TGTGCCAGTACTGGGGGGGCTATTCAGCCCCAGCATTTT. The V and J genes are TRBV19 and TRBJ1-5; a possible D gene is TRBD1 (6 bases). Per the germline V gene, CDR1 is LNHDA and CDR2 is SQIVND (reference sequence). This CDR3 comprises 13 residues. V was trimmed by 7 bases and J by 6 bases, leaving 13 bases between them.

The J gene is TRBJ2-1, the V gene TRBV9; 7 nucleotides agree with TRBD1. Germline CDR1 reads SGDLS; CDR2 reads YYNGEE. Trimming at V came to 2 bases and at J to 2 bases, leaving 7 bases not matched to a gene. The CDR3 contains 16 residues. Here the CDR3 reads CASSVYEGAAYNEQFF. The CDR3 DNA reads TGTGCCAGCAGCGTTTACGAGGGGGCCGCCTACAATGAGCAGTTCTTC.

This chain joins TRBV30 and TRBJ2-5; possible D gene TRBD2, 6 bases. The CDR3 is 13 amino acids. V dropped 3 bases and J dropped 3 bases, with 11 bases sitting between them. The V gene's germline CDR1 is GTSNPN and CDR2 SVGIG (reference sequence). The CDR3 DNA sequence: TGTGCCTGGAGAACGGGAGTGGAAGAGACCCAGTACTTC. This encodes CAWRTGVEETQYF.

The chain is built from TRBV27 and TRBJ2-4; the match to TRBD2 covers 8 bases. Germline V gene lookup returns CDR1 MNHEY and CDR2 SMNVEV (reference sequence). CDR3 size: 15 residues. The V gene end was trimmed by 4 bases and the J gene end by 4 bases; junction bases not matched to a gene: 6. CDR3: CASSSPLAGKNIQYF. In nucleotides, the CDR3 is TGTGCCAGCAGTTCCCCGCTAGCGGGTAAAAACATTCAGTACTTC.

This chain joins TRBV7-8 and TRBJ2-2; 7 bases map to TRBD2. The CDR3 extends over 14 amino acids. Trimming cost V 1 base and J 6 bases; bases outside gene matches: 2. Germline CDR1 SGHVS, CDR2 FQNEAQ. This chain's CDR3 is CASSLGGRAGELFF. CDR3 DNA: TGTGCCAGCAGCTTAGGAGGGAGGGCCGGGGAGCTGTTTTTT.

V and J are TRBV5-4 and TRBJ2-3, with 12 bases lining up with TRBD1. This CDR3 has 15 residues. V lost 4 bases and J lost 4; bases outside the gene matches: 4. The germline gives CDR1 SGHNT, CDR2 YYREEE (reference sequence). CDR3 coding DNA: TGTGCCAGCAGCCGGGGACAGGGGGCCGCAGATACGCAGTATTTT. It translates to CASSRGQGAADTQYF.

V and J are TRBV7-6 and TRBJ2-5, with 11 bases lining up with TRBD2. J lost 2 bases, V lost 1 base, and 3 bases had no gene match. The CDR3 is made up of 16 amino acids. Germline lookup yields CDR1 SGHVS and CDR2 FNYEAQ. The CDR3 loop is CASSLGLAGRQETQYF. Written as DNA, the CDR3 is TGTGCCAGCAGCTTAGGACTAGCGGGAAGGCAAGAGACCCAGTACTTC.

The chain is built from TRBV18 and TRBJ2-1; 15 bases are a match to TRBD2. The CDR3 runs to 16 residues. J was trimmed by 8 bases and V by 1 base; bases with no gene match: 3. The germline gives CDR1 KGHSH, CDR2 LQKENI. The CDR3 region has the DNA TGTGCCAGCTCACCACAAGGACTAGCGGGAGGGGATGAGCAGTTCTTC. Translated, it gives CASSPQGLAGGDEQFF.